A single sample gave rise to the 5 T cell receptor beta chains below, sequenced in a study of T cells in localized non-small cell lung cancer (dated by TCRdb to the early 2020s). The protocol used for the library was the immunoSEQ multiplex PCR assay. Not all clones reach the TCRdb copy of this immuneACCESS table, which keeps in-frame sequences only. Checked studies attribute under half of the gap to unresolved V genes and leave the rest unexplained. In this sample the table shows fewer than 100,000 clones, 87% of which occur a single time. Roughly 15% of the sample belongs to the ten largest clones. Material: peripheral blood, obtained before any cancer treatment. These receptors all come from a man between 40 and 70 years old with stage I squamous cell lung carcinoma.

The chain recombines TRBV30 with TRBJ2-4; D gene uncertain. The CDR3 has 16 residues. V was cut by 1 base and J by 0 bases, with 13 bases left in between. Germline assignment: CDR1 GTSNPN and CDR2 SVGIG (reference sequence). DNA for the CDR3: TGTGCCTGGAGTGATTACGGTTTGCTAGCCAAAAACATTCAGTACTTC. It encodes CAWSDYGLLAKNIQYF.

The count of this clone is one. J is TRBJ2-6 and V is TRBV7-9; D perhaps matches TRBD1 (5 bases). The V gene lost 5 bases and the J gene lost 2 bases, with 10 bases spanning the gap. This CDR3 contains 15 residues. Germline V gene sequence: CDR1 SEHNR, CDR2 FQNEAQ (reference sequence). The CDR3 DNA is TGTGCCAGCAGCATCCAGGGCGCTGGGGCCAACGTCCTGACTTTC. Residues: CASSIQGAGANVLTF.

V and J are TRBV6-6 and TRBJ1-5; no clear D. Germline V gene data show CDR1 as MNHNY and CDR2 as SVGAGI (reference sequence). The germline V and J ends were trimmed by 0 bases and 5 bases, with 5 bases remaining between them. This CDR3 spans 13 amino acids. The chain's CDR3 is CASSYSLDQPQHF. The DNA for the CDR3 is TGTGCCAGCAGTTACTCCCTTGATCAGCCCCAGCATTTT.

CDR3 region: CASSQGPTGWEQYF. DNA for the CDR3: TGCGCCAGCAGCCAAGGCCCCACGGGATGGGAGCAGTACTTC. The rearrangement links TRBV4-1 to TRBJ2-7; weak D call: TRBD2 (5 bases). Germline-derived CDR1 and CDR2 are MGHRA and YSYEKL. There are 14 residues in the CDR3. V dropped 1 base and J dropped 7 bases, with 14 bases sitting between them.

V gene TRBV4-1 combines with J gene TRBJ1-5, with D perhaps TRBD1 (5 bases). V was clipped by 2 bases and J by 0 bases, with 11 bases between them. The CDR3 has 16 residues. From germline, CDR1 is MGHRA and CDR2 YSYEKL. CDR3 amino acids: CASSQIEGYSNQPQHF. The CDR3 DNA follows: TGCGCCAGCAGCCAAATAGAGGGGTATAGCAATCAGCCCCAGCATTTT.